Shown below are 6 T cell receptor beta chains from a single sample sequenced in a study of CD8+ T cells in alopecia areata. cDNA serving as the sequencing template came from extracted, reverse transcribed RNA. The assay was immunoSEQ multiplex PCR, and TCRdb's table has in-frame clones only and misses some. The data contain 200,000 to 250,000 clones, 35% to 40% of them singletons. Treatment in this sample: oral pan-JAK inhibitor, 5-10 mg twice daily. Sequenced here: CD4+ T cells sorted from blood, sampled at approximately week 34, from a patient treated with tofacitinib. These receptors were taken from a human donor with alopecia areata.

This clone was found a few times. The V gene is TRBV6-6, the J gene TRBJ2-1; 10 bases align to TRBD1. The CDR3 runs to 14 residues. V shed 4 bases, J shed 4 bases, and the junction held 1 base outside the gene matches. The germline CDR1 and CDR2 sequences are MNHNY and SVGAGI (reference sequence). CDR3 amino acids: CASSWTGGYNEQFF. The DNA of the CDR3 is TGTGCCAGCAGTTGGACAGGGGGATACAATGAGCAGTTCTTC.

Points on this clone: Within the sample, other DNA sequences also encode this same CDR3. This chain joins TRBV14 and TRBJ1-2, with D hard to call. The length of the CDR3 is 14 residues. Trimming left V 1 base short and J 0 bases short, with 6 bases between. Germline values: CDR1 SGHDN, CDR2 FVKESK. In nucleotides, the CDR3 is TGTGCCAGCAGCCAAGTGGGCCCTAACTATGGCTACACCTTC. As protein: CASSQVGPNYGYTF. The variable domain in full, with the rest retrieved from reference TRBV14 and TRBJ1-2, is EAGVTQFPSHSVIEKGQTVTLRCDPISGHDNLYWYRRVMGKEIKFLLHFVKESKQDESGMPNNRFLAERTGGTYSTLKVQPAELEDSGVYFCASSQVGPNYGYTFGSGTRLTVV.

This clone has just a few counts. The CDR3 sequence: CAWSVFRGTEAFF. CDR3 DNA sequence: TGTGCCTGGAGTGTATTCCGGGGCACTGAAGCTTTCTTT. V gene TRBV30 combines with J gene TRBJ1-1; the D is unclear. Per the germline V gene, CDR1 is GTSNPN and CDR2 is SVGIG (reference sequence). V was cut by 0 bases and J by 4 bases, with 9 bases left in between. This CDR3 is built from 13 residues.

This clone was detected only a few times. J is TRBJ2-7 and V is TRBV21-1; the D call of TRBD2 is as the table states it, not checked on the DNA. TRBV21-1 is reported as a pseudogene. This CDR3 spans 16 amino acids. The CDR3 sequence is CASSKRARRVTYEQYF. The DNA for the CDR3 is TGTGCCAGCAGCAAACGAGCTCGGAGGGTTACCTACGAGCAGTACTTC.

This clone was counted only a few times. The rearrangement uses TRBV11-2 and TRBJ1-2, with D hard to call. The CDR3 runs to 12 residues. V was shortened by 4 bases and J by 1 base, with 4 bases between the two germline ends. The germline V gene encodes CDR1 SGHAT and CDR2 FQNNGV. The CDR3 DNA is TGTGCCAGCAGCTCCTATAACTATGGCTACACCTTC. Its translation: CASSSYNYGYTF.

The CDR3 DNA reads as TGTGCCAGCAGCTTAGTTCTGGGGACCATTGACTATGGCTACACCTTC. This sequence encodes CASSLVLGTIDYGYTF. V gene TRBV11-2 combines with J gene TRBJ1-2; a weak D match, TRBD1 (5 bases). From germline, CDR1 is SGHAT and CDR2 FQNNGV. Trimming pared 1 base from V and 3 bases from J, leaving 15 bases between. The CDR3 sequence is 16 residues long.